This entry describes one T cell receptor (beta chain). The data originate from a study of blood T cell repertoires in COVID-19. Study overall: Material from acute and convalescent COVID-19 was sourced from the United States, Italy and Spain. Nucleic acid was either cDNA or gDNA, and it came from T cells, B-cell-depleted T cells, or PBMCs.

One Seattle source followed patients from active infection through their disease course. The CDR3 spans 16 residues. Germline trimming cut 7 bases from V and 2 bases from J; bases unmatched to any gene: 8. Germline CDR1 is MDHEN and CDR2 is SYDVKM. Study processing details: Amplification with reference gene primers provided the estimates of nucleated cell counts. Here immunoSEQ multiplex PCR was the method, and the copy in TCRdb shows in-frame clones only, minus some. Clonal size and the V and J genes are those of that table, whereas D and trimming came from the DNA. The table records 300,000 to 350,000 clones, about 87% of them present only once.

V is TRBV28 and J is TRBJ2-1; 10 bases match TRBD2. Specimen: peripheral blood. The TCR originated in a woman aged 25 to 45 with COVID-19, enrolled during active disease. CDR3 in DNA: TGTGCCAGCACCCGGCCCAGCGGGGGGGCCTACAATGAGCAGTTCTTC. It encodes CASTRPSGGAYNEQFF.